Each of the 22 T cell receptor beta chains below was sequenced from the same sample in a study of T cell repertoires in cytomegalovirus infection. TCRdb independently ran MiXCR on the reads; one entry per CDR3 protein. This repertoire shows around 180,000 distinct CDR3 sequences, approximately 19% found once; its top ten account for just under 3%. Specimen: PBMCs. The receptors come from a human donor in good health (CMV status not recorded). Some clones in this sample may be carry-over from other donors' samples.

This clonotype was seen ten or more times. The V gene is TRBV7-3, the J gene TRBJ2-7, with 10 nucleotides matching TRBD2. The ends lost 4 bases at V and 3 bases at J; junction bases unmatched: 0. The CDR3 loop spans 13 amino acids. CDR1 is SGHTA, CDR2 FQGTGA, per germline. CDR3 residues: CASSWTSGYEQYF. DNA of the CDR3: TGTGCCAGCAGCTGGACTAGCGGCTACGAGCAGTACTTC.

This chain joins TRBV19 and TRBJ2-7; D is undetermined. Trimming removed 2 bases at V and 4 bases at J, with 12 bases between. CDR1 and CDR2 from the germline V gene are LNHDA and SQIVND (reference sequence). There are 14 residues in the CDR3. The CDR3 region has the DNA TGTGCCAGTAGTATACGACACCCACTGTACGAGCAGTACTTC. The encoded protein is CASSIRHPLYEQYF.

This clonotype was detected ten times or more. The chain links TRBV6-1 to TRBJ2-1; 8 bases are a match to TRBD1. The CDR3 totals 14 residues. Germline V gene sequence: CDR1 MNHNS, CDR2 SASEGT. The V and J ends lost 6 bases and 5 bases, in that order; junction bases with no gene match: 6. The CDR3 DNA reads TGTGCCAGCAGGGACAGGGATGCCGACAATGAGCAGTTCTTC. Translating it yields CASRDRDADNEQFF.

This clonotype was seen a few times. The rearrangement joins TRBV6-6 to TRBJ2-5, with 13 bases identical to TRBD2. The CDR3 is 17 residues long. CDR1 and CDR2 (germline): MNHNY, SVGAGI (reference sequence). V trimming: 6 bases; J trimming: 4 bases; junction bases outside the gene matches: 11. The CDR3 DNA reads TGTGCCAGCAGCCAAACTAGCGGGGGGGCCGCAGCAGAGACCCAGTACTTC. Protein sequence: CASSQTSGGAAAETQYF.

The genes are TRBV27 and TRBJ2-5, with a possible D match to TRBD1 (6 bases). Germline assignment: CDR1 MNHEY and CDR2 SMNVEV (reference sequence). This CDR3 region has 15 residues. Between the trimmed V and J ends, which lost 2 bases and 1 base, there was a span of 11 bases. CDR3 residues: CASSLTRGVQETQYF. CDR3 coding DNA: TGTGCCAGCAGTTTAACCAGGGGCGTCCAAGAGACCCAGTACTTC.

The chain employs TRBV11-3 and TRBJ2-5; D tentatively reads TRBD1 or TRBD2 (6 bases each). Per germline, CDR1 SGHNT and CDR2 YENEEA. Between the trimmed V and J ends, which lost 2 bases and 5 bases, there was a span of 15 bases. This CDR3 contains 15 residues. CDR3 region: CASSLPGAREETQYF. For the CDR3, the DNA is TGTGCCAGCAGCTTACCGGGGGCGAGGGAGGAGACCCAGTACTTC.

With respect to this clonotype: A much bigger clone sits one base away, suggesting this may be a read error. CDR3: CASRLDWGPSNEQFF. The CDR3, as DNA: TGTGCCAGCAGATTAGACTGGGGGCCCTCCAATGAGCAGTTCTTC. The chain carries TRBV7-2 and TRBJ2-1; D perhaps matches TRBD1 (6 bases). The CDR3 is 15 residues long. CDR1 is SGHTA, CDR2 FQGNSA, per germline.

This clonotype was seen only a few times. The chain links TRBV14 to TRBJ2-1; TRBD2 agrees at 15 bases. Germline V gene lookup returns CDR1 SGHDN and CDR2 FVKESK. This CDR3 comprises 16 residues. V lost 4 bases and J lost 6; bases outside the gene matches: 4. CDR3 residues: CASSPQGLAGGNEQFF. The CDR3 coding sequence is TGTGCCAGCAGCCCCCAGGGACTAGCGGGAGGCAATGAGCAGTTCTTC.

This clonotype showed up just once. This clone may be a read error of a much larger clone one base away. The chain joins TRBV19 to TRBJ2-1; 7 bases match TRBD2. The length of the CDR3 is 17 residues. V lost 8 bases to trimming and J lost 0 bases; unmatched junction nucleotides: 13. Germline V gene lookup returns CDR1 LNHDA and CDR2 SQIVND (reference sequence). DNA of the CDR3: TGTGCCAGTGGTGTCCCTAGCGGCTCTAGCTCCTACAATGAGCAGTTCTTC. Translated, it gives CASGVPSGSSSYNEQFF.

This clonotype appeared once. The rearrangement links TRBV5-4 to TRBJ2-5; D gene uncertain. CDR3 length: 14 residues. The V end was cut by 2 bases, the J end by 1 base, with 9 bases between. Germline V gene data show CDR1 as SGHNT and CDR2 as YYREEE (reference sequence). The CDR3 DNA sequence: TGTGCCAGCAGCTTAGGGAAGGCCCAAGAGACCCAGTACTTC. This sequence encodes CASSLGKAQETQYF.

This clonotype was counted many times. The gene calls are TRBV11-2 and TRBJ1-2; D ambiguous. Germline V gene sequence: CDR1 SGHAT, CDR2 FQNNGV. This CDR3 is 12 amino acids long. The ends were cut back, 7 bases at V and 4 bases at J, with 10 bases in the middle. The CDR3, as DNA: TGTGCCAGCAACCAGGCCGGCTATGGCTACACCTTC. This gives the protein CASNQAGYGYTF.

The DNA for the CDR3 is TGTGCCAGCAGCCCCAGGGACCGACGACCGGATGGCTACACCTTC. It specifies CASSPRDRRPDGYTF. The chain is built from TRBV14 and TRBJ1-2; D might be TRBD1 (5 bases). Germline V lookup: CDR1 SGHDN, CDR2 FVKESK. The CDR3 consists of 15 residues. Trimming cost V 4 bases and J 6 bases, with 18 bases left between them.

The rearrangement joins TRBV5-1 to TRBJ2-3, with TRBD1 as a possible D gene (6 bases). V lost 0 bases, J lost 3 bases, and 20 bases lay in between. Germline CDR1 and CDR2: SGHRS and YFSETQ. The CDR3 length is 18 residues. The CDR3: CASSLDRASSSRTDTQYF. DNA of the CDR3: TGCGCCAGCAGCTTGGACAGGGCCTCATCCTCACGGACAGATACGCAGTATTTT.

The chain joins TRBV28 to TRBJ2-5; TRBD2 aligns across 15 bases. J gave up 5 bases and V 6 bases, and 13 bases lay outside the gene matches. CDR1 and CDR2 (germline): MDHEN, SYDVKM. The CDR3 runs 18 residues. The DNA for the CDR3 is TGTGCCAGCAGCTTACGGACTAGCGGGAGGGCCAGGGAGGAGACCCAGTACTTC. The encoded protein is CASSLRTSGRAREETQYF.

This clonotype has a count of ten or more. The gene calls are TRBV7-8 and TRBJ1-2; 8 nucleotides align to TRBD1. The CDR3 length is 14 residues. Germline CDR1 reads SGHVS; CDR2 reads FQNEAQ. The V gene end was trimmed by 5 bases and the J gene end by 4 bases; junction bases not matched to a gene: 6. CDR3: CASSRDRGFYGYTF. Here the CDR3 DNA reads TGTGCCAGCAGCAGAGACAGGGGATTCTATGGCTACACCTTC.

Comments on this clonotype: A read error may explain this, as a much larger clone is one base away. This chain joins TRBV6-4 and TRBJ2-2; maybe TRBD2 (5 bases). CDR1 and CDR2 from the germline V gene are MRHNA and SNTAGT. This CDR3 comprises 13 residues. In DNA form, the CDR3 reads TGTGCCAGCAGTGACACGAACACCGGGGAGCTGCTTTTT. Its translation: CASSDTNTGELLF.

The J gene is TRBJ1-2, the V gene TRBV3-1; D might be TRBD1 (6 bases). With 2 bases removed from V and 6 bases from J, the gap between germline ends came to 13 bases. In germline, CDR1 is LGHDT, CDR2 YNNKEL (reference sequence). The CDR3 has 14 residues. Here the CDR3 DNA reads TGTGCCAGCAGCCAACCGGACAGCGCGAATGGCTACACCTTC. Residues: CASSQPDSANGYTF.

This clonotype was found many times. The V gene is TRBV7-8, the J gene TRBJ2-5, with a possible D match to TRBD1 (6 bases). Looked up from germline, CDR1 is SGHVS and CDR2 is FQNEAQ. The CDR3 has 13 amino acids. Trimming stripped 5 bases from V and 3 bases from J, with 10 bases between. CDR3 protein: CASSRGQKETQYF. The CDR3 nucleotides are TGTGCCAGCAGCCGAGGACAGAAAGAGACCCAGTACTTC. The full variable domain, in which reference TRBV7-8 and TRBJ2-5 provide the parts outside the CDR3, is GAGVSQSPRYKVAKRGQDVALRCDPISGHVSLFWYQQALGQGPEFLTYFQNEAQLDKSGLPSDRFFAERPEGSVSTLKIQRTQQEDSAVYLCASSRGQKETQYFGPGTRLLVL.

This clonotype turned up a few times. The chain has TRBV20-1 and TRBJ2-1; D possibly corresponds to TRBD2 (6 bases). V dropped 3 bases and J dropped 1 base, with 10 bases sitting between them. Germline V gives CDR1 DFQATT, CDR2 SNEGSKA (reference sequence). The CDR3 is 14 amino acids. CDR3 DNA: TGCAGTGCTAGCTCGGCGGGGTCCTACAATGAGCAGTTCTTC. This codes for CSASSAGSYNEQFF.

This clonotype was counted only a few times. The chain employs TRBV7-2 and TRBJ2-3; D uncertain. V was pared by 5 bases and J by 5 bases, with 8 bases between. Germline CDR1 SGHTA, CDR2 FQGNSA. The CDR3 spans 12 residues. CDR3 nucleotides: TGTGCCAGCAGCCCCTTACAAGATACGCAGTATTTT. Protein: CASSPLQDTQYF.

This clonotype was detected many times. The chain couples TRBV12-3 or TRBV12-4 to TRBJ2-1, with TRBD2 matching 7 bases. V shed 5 bases, J shed 3 bases, and the junction held 4 bases outside the gene matches. This CDR3 contains 14 residues. CDR3 sequence reads: CASSQRGRYNEQFF. Written as DNA, the CDR3 is TGTGCCAGCAGTCAGCGGGGCCGCTACAATGAGCAGTTCTTC.

In its sample, this clonotype was seen many times. This chain connects TRBV28 to TRBJ1-2; D might be TRBD1 (6 bases). V lost 5 bases and J 8 bases, leaving 21 bases between the germline ends. The CDR3 totals 15 residues. CDR1 MDHEN and CDR2 SYDVKM come from the germline V gene. The CDR3 protein is CASSPKGGRFGGYTF. CDR3 sequence (DNA): TGTGCCAGCAGTCCCAAGGGGGGGCGCTTCGGCGGCTACACCTTC.